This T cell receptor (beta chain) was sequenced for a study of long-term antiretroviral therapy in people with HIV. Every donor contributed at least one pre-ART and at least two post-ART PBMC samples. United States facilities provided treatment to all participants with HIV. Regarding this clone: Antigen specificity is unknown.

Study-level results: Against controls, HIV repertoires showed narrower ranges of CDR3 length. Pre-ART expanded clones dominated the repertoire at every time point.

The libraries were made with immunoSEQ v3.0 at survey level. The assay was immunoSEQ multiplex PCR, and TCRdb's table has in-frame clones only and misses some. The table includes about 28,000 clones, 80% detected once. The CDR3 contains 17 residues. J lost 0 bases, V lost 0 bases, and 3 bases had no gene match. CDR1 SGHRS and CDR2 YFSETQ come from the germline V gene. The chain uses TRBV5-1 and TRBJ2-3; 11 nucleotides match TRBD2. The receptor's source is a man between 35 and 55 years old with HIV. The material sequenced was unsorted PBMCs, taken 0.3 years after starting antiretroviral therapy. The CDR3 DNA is TGCGCCAGCAGCTTGGAAGCTAGCGGGGGGAGCACAGATACGCAGTATTTT. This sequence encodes CASSLEASGGSTDTQYF.